This T cell receptor (beta chain) was observed in a study of Graves' ophthalmopathy and Graves' hyperthyroidism. Study results and limitations: From stable hyperthyroidism, ophthalmopathy was separated by a 13-signature model with 85% to 90% sensitivity and 75% to 84% specificity. In predicting ophthalmopathy progression, the model reached 70% to 71% sensitivity and 72.22% specificity. Most thyroid clonotypes expanded beyond 0.001 frequency were also found in blood.

From germline, CDR1 is DFQATT and CDR2 SNEGSKA (reference sequence). V shed 5 bases, J shed 6 bases, and the junction held 11 bases outside the gene matches. The length of the CDR3 is 15 residues. Beta-chain TCR CDR3 regions were amplified from RNA transcripts. First-round RT-PCR employed HTBI primers, with a second-round multiplex PCR after it. TCRdb reprocessed the multiplex PCR reads via MiXCR and lists one record per CDR3 protein. The table includes 300,000 to 450,000 distinct CDR3 sequences, 15% to 20% detected once. This clonotype occurred many times. Its antigen is as yet unknown. Out of roughly 9.3 ml of fresh peripheral blood, PBMCs were obtained.

This TCR came from an adult woman with stable Graves' hyperthyroidism. V and J are TRBV20-1 and TRBJ1-2; TRBD1 matches 11 bases. Sequencing was carried out using peripheral blood. The DNA for the CDR3 is TGCAGTGCTTCCAGAGGGACAGGGGGTGATAATGGCTACACCTTC. Amino acids: CSASRGTGGDNGYTF.